This T cell receptor (beta chain) stems from a study of OX40 agonist ivuxolimab in advanced cancers. Across the whole study: People in dose escalation had one of these cancers: hepatocellular carcinoma, melanoma, renal cell or head and neck cancer.

Study-wide results and limits: Mean expanded clone counts were higher in CD8+ than CD4+ T cells.

Some clones are missing from TCRdb's copy, which holds only in-frame ones; the method was immunoSEQ multiplex PCR. The table shows around 16,000 clones, with around 80% occurring only once. The CDR3 has 17 amino acids. Germline loops: CDR1 MGHRA, CDR2 YSYEKL. Unmatched junction bases numbered 11, after V lost 0 bases and J lost 7 bases. Comments on this clone: Antigen specificity is unknown.

This receptor was obtained from an adult with an advanced solid tumor such as melanoma, head and neck, liver or kidney cancer. J is TRBJ2-7 and V is TRBV4-1, with 11 bases lining up with TRBD2. Sequenced material: CD4+ or CD8+ T cells sorted from blood, taken in a trial of the OX40 agonist ivuxolimab. CDR3 region: CASSQDPPLAGGREQYF. CDR3 coding DNA: TGCGCCAGCAGCCAAGATCCTCCGCTAGCGGGAGGTCGGGAGCAGTACTTC.